The 8 T cell receptor beta chains given below trace back to one sample, sequenced in a study of cytomegalovirus exposure and HLA in healthy donors. Use of 60 Vbeta and 13 Jbeta primers characterized the PCR. The data were produced by immunoSEQ multiplex PCR, yet TCRdb's version contains in-frame clones alone and is incomplete. The sample comprises fewer than 250,000 clones, about 74% of which are singletons, and around 15% rests with the top ten. Sample: PBMCs. Receptor source: a middle-aged man in good health and CMV-seronegative.

The CDR3 spells CATSRDHRPEGGAVYYGYTF. The CDR3 DNA sequence: TGTGCCACCAGCAGGGATCACCGACCCGAAGGGGGCGCCGTTTATTATGGCTACACCTTC. The chain uses TRBV15 and TRBJ1-2; 7 bases agree with TRBD1. This CDR3 spans 20 amino acids. Germline values: CDR1 LNHNV, CDR2 YYDKDF (reference sequence). The J segment lost 5 bases and the V segment lost 3 bases, leaving 24 bases of the junction unmatched.

J is TRBJ2-3 and V is TRBV5-6, with 12 bases lining up with TRBD2. This CDR3 has 16 amino acids. CDR1 and CDR2 from the germline V gene are SGHDT and YYEEEE. Losses at the gene ends were 0 bases for V and 4 bases for J; bases not matched to a gene: 3. The CDR3 loop reads CASSLAPSGRADTQYF. The CDR3 DNA is TGTGCCAGCAGCTTGGCCCCTAGCGGGAGGGCAGATACGCAGTATTTT. Complete variable domain (other parts from reference TRBV5-6 and TRBJ2-3): DAGVTQSPTHLIKTRGQQVTLRCSPKSGHDTVSWYQQALGQGPQFIFQYYEEEERQRGNFPDRFSGHQFPNYSSELNVNALLLGDSALYLCASSLAPSGRADTQYFGPGTRLTVL.

This sequence joins TRBV6-5 and TRBJ2-7; D is perhaps TRBD2 (5 bases). CDR1 MNHEY and CDR2 SVGAGI come from the germline V gene. The CDR3 extends over 13 amino acids. Trimming removed 2 bases from V and 8 bases from J, with 13 bases in between. The CDR3 DNA follows: TGTGCCAGCAGTTACGGGCCTCGGGATCAGCAGTACTTC. Translation: CASSYGPRDQQYF.

The rearrangement uses TRBV13 and TRBJ1-1; D is unclear. Germline CDR1 PRHDT, CDR2 FYEKMQ (reference sequence). The CDR3 has 14 amino acids. Trimming left V 0 bases short and J 1 base short, with 6 bases between. Here the CDR3 DNA reads TGTGCCAGCAGCTTAGGCGGCGGGAACACTGAAGCTTTCTTT. Encoded protein: CASSLGGGNTEAFF.

The chain employs TRBV27 and TRBJ2-7; D not certain. Per the germline V gene, CDR1 is MNHEY and CDR2 is SMNVEV (reference sequence). The ends were cut back, 11 bases at V and 0 bases at J, with 17 bases in the middle. The CDR3 has 14 amino acids. This chain's CDR3 is CACRRNPSSYEQYF. CDR3 bases: TGTGCCTGCCGCCGAAATCCCAGCTCCTACGAGCAGTACTTC.

The table lists this clone with a few counts. The same CDR3 can be traced to other DNA sequences in this sample. This chain connects TRBV27 to TRBJ2-3, with D possibly being TRBD2 (5 bases). The V gene's germline CDR1 is MNHEY and CDR2 SMNVEV (reference sequence). The V and J ends lost 7 bases and 4 bases respectively, with 21 bases between them. This CDR3 has 16 amino acids. The CDR3 loop reads CASTPQTTPWADTQYF. In DNA form, the CDR3 reads TGTGCCAGCACCCCACAGACTACCCCGTGGGCAGATACGCAGTATTTT.

The chain has TRBV7-9 and TRBJ2-5, with a possible D match to TRBD2 (5 bases). The germline V gene has CDR1 SEHNR and CDR2 FQNEAQ (reference sequence). CDR3 size: 12 residues. V was clipped by 3 bases and J by 11 bases, with 13 bases between them. The CDR3 coding sequence is TGTGCCAGCAGCTTCCCCCAGGAGGAGCAGTACTTC. Amino acid sequence: CASSFPQEEQYF. The full variable domain, rest sourced from reference TRBV7-9 and TRBJ2-5, is DTGVSQNPRHKITKRGQNVTFRCDPISEHNRLYWYRQTLGQGPEFLTYFQNEAQLEKSRLLSDRFSAERPKGSFSTLEIQRTEQGDSAMYLCASSFPQEEQYFGPGTRLLVL.

V usage is TRBV4-1 and J usage is TRBJ2-2, with 8 bases lining up with TRBD2. Germline CDR1 and CDR2: MGHRA and YSYEKL. V trimming: 3 bases; J trimming: 1 base; junction bases outside the gene matches: 10. The CDR3 contains 18 residues. CDR3 DNA: TGCGCCAGCAGCCATGGGGGGAGCGGGGGACAGAACACCGGGGAGCTGTTTTTT. Protein product: CASSHGGSGGQNTGELFF.